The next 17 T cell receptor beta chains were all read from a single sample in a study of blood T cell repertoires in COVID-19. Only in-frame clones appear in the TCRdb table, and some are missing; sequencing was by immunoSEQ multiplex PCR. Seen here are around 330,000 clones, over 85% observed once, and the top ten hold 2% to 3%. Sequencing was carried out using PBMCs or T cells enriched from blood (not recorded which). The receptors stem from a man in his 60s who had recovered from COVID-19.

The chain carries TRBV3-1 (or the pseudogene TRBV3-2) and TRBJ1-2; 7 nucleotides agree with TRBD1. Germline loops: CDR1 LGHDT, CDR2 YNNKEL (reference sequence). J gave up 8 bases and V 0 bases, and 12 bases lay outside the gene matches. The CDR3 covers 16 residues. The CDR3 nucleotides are TGTGCCAGCAGCCAAGATGGGGTAGACAGGGTACAGGGCTACACCTTC. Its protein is CASSQDGVDRVQGYTF.

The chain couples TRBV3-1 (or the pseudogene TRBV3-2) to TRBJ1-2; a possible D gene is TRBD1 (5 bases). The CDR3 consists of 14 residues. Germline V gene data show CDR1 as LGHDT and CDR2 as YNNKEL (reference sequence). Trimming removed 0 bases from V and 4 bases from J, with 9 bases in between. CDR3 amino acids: CASSQEITGYGYTF. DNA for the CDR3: TGTGCCAGCAGCCAAGAAATTACAGGCTATGGCTACACCTTC.

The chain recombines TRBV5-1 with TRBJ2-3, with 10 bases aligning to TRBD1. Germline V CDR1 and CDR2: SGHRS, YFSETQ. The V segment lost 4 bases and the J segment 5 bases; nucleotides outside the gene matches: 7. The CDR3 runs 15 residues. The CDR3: CASSAGQGSQDTQYF. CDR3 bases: TGCGCCAGCAGCGCGGGACAGGGGTCACAAGATACGCAGTATTTT.

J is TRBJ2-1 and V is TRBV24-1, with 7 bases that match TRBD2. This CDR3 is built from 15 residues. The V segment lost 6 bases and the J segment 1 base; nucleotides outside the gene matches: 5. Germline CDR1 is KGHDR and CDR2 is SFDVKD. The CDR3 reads CATSRSGISYNEQFF. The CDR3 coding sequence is TGTGCCACCAGTAGGAGCGGGATATCCTACAATGAGCAGTTCTTC.

CDR3 region: CATSDTGNQPQHF. The CDR3, as DNA: TGTGCCACCAGTGATACAGGGAATCAGCCCCAGCATTTT. The V and J genes are TRBV24-1 and TRBJ1-5, with TRBD1 as a possible D gene (6 bases). This CDR3 contains 13 residues. Germline lookup yields CDR1 KGHDR and CDR2 SFDVKD. Trimming removed 3 bases at V and 4 bases at J, with 6 bases between.

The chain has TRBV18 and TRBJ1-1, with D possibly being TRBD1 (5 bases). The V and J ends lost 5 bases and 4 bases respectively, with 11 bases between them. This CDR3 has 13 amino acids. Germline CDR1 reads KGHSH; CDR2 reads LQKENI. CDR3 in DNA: TGTGCCAGCTCAATTTCCCAGGGCACTGAAGCTTTCTTT. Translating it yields CASSISQGTEAFF.

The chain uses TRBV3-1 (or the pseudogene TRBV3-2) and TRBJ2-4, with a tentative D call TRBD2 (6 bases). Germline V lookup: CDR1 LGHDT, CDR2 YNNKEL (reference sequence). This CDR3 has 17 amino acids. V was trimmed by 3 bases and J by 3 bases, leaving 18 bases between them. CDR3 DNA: TGTGCCAGCAGCCAGGGACGCGGATTTAGCGGCAAAAACATTCAGTACTTC. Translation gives CASSQGRGFSGKNIQYF.

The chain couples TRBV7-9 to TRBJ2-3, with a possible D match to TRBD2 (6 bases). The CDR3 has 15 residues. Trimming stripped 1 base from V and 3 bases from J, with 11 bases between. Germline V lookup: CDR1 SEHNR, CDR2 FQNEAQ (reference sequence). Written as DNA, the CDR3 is TGTGCCAGCAGCTTAGGGGCGGGGATGACAGATACGCAGTATTTT. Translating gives CASSLGAGMTDTQYF.

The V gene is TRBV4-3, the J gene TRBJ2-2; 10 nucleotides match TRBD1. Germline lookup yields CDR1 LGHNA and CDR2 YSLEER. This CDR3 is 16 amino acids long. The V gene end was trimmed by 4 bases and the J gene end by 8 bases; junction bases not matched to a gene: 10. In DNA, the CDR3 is TGCGCCAGCAGCCCCTGGGGACAGGGGAGAGTTGGGGAGCTGTTTTTT. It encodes CASSPWGQGRVGELFF.

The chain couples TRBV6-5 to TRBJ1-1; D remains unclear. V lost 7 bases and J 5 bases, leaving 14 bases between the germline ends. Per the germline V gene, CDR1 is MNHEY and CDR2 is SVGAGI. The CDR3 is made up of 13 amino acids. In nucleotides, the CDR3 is TGTGCCAGCACCCTCATAAGAGATACTGAAGCTTTCTTT. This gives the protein CASTLIRDTEAFF.

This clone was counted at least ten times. This chain's CDR3 is CASSLALQRTEAFF. The CDR3 region has the DNA TGTGCCAGCAGCTTGGCGCTCCAACGGACTGAAGCTTTCTTT. The genes are TRBV5-8 and TRBJ1-1; D uncertain. The CDR3 has 14 amino acids. CDR1 SGHTS and CDR2 YDEGEE come from the germline V gene. The V gene lost 0 bases and the J gene lost 5 bases, with 11 bases spanning the gap. Full variable domain (missing parts from reference TRBV5-8 and TRBJ1-1): EAGVTQSPTHLIKTRGQQATLRCSPISGHTSVYWYQQALGLGLQFLLWYDEGEERNRGNFPPRFSGRQFPNYSSELNVNALELEDSALYLCASSLALQRTEAFFGQGTRLTVV.

As DNA, the CDR3 is TGTGCTAGTGGTCGCCCGACTAGCGGGAGGGCCGTGGTTATGCATGAGCAGTTCTTC. As protein: CASGRPTSGRAVVMHEQFF. The chain uses TRBV12-5 and TRBJ2-1, with 14 bases that match TRBD2. Germline trimming cut 5 bases from V and 8 bases from J; bases unmatched to any gene: 17. Per the germline V gene, CDR1 is LGHNT and CDR2 is FRNRAP. CDR3 length: 19 residues.

The CDR3 here is CASSPSGSRGETQYF. CDR3 nucleotides: TGTGCCAGCAGTCCTAGCGGGAGCAGAGGAGAGACCCAGTACTTC. The chain links TRBV5-5 to TRBJ2-5; TRBD2 aligns across 10 bases. This CDR3 spans 15 amino acids. Trimming removed 5 bases from V and 4 bases from J; junction bases left unmatched: 8. The V gene's germline CDR1 is SGHKS and CDR2 YYEKEE (reference sequence).

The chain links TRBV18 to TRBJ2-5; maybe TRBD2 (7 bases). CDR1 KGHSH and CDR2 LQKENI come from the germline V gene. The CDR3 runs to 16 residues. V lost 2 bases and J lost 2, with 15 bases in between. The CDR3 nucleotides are TGTGCCAGCTCACCAATCGGCGGGGGCAAACAAGAGACCCAGTACTTC. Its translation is CASSPIGGGKQETQYF.

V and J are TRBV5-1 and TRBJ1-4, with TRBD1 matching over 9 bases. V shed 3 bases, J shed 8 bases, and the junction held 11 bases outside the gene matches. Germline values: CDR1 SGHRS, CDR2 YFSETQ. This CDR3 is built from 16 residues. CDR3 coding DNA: TGCGCCAGCAGCTCCGGGGGACAGGGAGGACTGGAAAAACTGTTTTTT. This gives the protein CASSSGGQGGLEKLFF.

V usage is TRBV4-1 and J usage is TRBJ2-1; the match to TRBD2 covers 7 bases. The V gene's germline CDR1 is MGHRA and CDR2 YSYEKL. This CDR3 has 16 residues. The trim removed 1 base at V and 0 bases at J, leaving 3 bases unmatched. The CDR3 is CASSQARGSSYNEQFF. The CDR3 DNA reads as TGCGCCAGCAGCCAAGCCCGCGGGAGCTCCTACAATGAGCAGTTCTTC.

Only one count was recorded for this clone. The CDR3 loop is CASSPQQNTEAFF. CDR3 DNA: TGTGCCAGCAGTCCACAACAGAACACTGAAGCTTTCTTT. The chain combines TRBV6-5 with TRBJ1-1; no reliable D call. Germline V gene lookup returns CDR1 MNHEY and CDR2 SVGAGI. V gave up 5 bases and J gave up 1 base, with 8 bases separating them. This CDR3 has 13 amino acids.